The clone carrying this TCR beta chain was seen a handful of times. What it binds is not known. CD4+ naive, central memory, regulatory and stem cell-like memory cells were sorted via CD45RO/CCR7/CD25/CD127/CD95/CD27. The authors reverse transcribed all of the isolated RNA, so sequencing captured expressed TCRB transcripts. Sequencing used immunoSEQ multiplex PCR; TCRdb keeps in-frame clones, though not all of them. This table holds 350,000 to 450,000 clones, approximately 14% found once. This record comes from a study of beta chain features in type 1 diabetes. Study outcomes and limitations: Since sequencing was performed on cDNA, cells with high TCR expression could be over-represented. The VDJ junctions of type 1 diabetes patients carried fewer insertions and more deletions. Shorter templates may be favored by PCR, equally so in patients and controls.

This receptor was taken from a young man in good health. Sample: naive CD4+ T cells from blood.

CDR3 nucleotide sequence: TGTGCCAGCAGCCCCAGGGGGAACGACGGCTACACCTTC. This translates into CASSPRGNDGYTF. The rearrangement uses TRBV9 and TRBJ1-2; 7 bases map to TRBD1. The CDR3 length is 13 residues. In germline, CDR1 is SGDLS, CDR2 YYNGEE. The V segment lost 4 bases and the J segment 8 bases; nucleotides outside the gene matches: 8. The variable domain in full, with the rest retrieved from reference TRBV9 and TRBJ1-2, is DSGVTQTPKHLITATGQRVTLRCSPRSGDLSVYWYQQSLDQGLQFLIQYYNGEERAKGNILERFSAQQFPDLHSELNLSSLELGDSALYFCASSPRGNDGYTFGSGTRLTVV.